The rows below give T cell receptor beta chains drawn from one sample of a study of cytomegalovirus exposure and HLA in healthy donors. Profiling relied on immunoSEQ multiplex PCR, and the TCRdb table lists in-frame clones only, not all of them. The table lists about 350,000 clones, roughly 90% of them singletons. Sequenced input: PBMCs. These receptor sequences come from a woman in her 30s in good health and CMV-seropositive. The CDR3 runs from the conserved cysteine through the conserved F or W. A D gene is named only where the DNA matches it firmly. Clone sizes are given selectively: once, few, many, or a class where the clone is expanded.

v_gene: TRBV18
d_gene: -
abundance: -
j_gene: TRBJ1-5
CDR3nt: TGTGCCAGCTCACTAAACAGGGCGGTTGATCAGCCCCAGCATTTT
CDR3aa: CASSLNRAVDQPQHF

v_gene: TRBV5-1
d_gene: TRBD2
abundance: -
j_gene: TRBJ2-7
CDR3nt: TGCGCCAGCAGTGAGGAGCGGGACGCCCTCTACGAGCAGTACTTC
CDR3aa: CASSEERDALYEQYF

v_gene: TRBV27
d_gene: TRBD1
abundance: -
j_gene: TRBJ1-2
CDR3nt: TGTGCCAGCAGTTCTGGGACAGGCGATGGCTACACCTTC
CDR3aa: CASSSGTGDGYTF

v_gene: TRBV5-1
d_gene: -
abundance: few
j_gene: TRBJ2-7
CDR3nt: TGCGCCAGCAGCTTGGAGGTGTCAGGGATCTACGAGCAGTACTTC
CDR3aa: CASSLEVSGIYEQYF

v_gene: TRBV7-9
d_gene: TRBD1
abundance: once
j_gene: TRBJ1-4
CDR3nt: TGTGCCAGCAGCTTAGGGGACAGGGTTAGTGAAAAACTGTTTTTT
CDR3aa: CASSLGDRVSEKLFF

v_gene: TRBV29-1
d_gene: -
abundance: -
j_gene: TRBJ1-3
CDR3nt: TGCAGCGCCCGGCTGGCAGGGGCTGGAAACACCATATATTTT
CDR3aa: CSARLAGAGNTIYF

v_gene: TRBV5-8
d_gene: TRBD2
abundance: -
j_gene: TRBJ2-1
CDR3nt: TGTGCCAGCAGCTTGGGAATAGCGGGGGGGAATGAGCAGTTCTTC
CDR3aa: CASSLGIAGGNEQFF

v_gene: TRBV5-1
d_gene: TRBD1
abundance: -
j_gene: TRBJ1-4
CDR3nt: TGCGCCAGCAGCTTGGCCCTCAGGGGGACTAATGAAAAACTGTTTTTT
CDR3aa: CASSLALRGTNEKLFF

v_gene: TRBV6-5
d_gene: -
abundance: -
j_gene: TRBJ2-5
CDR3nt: TGTGCCAGCAGTTACTACCCACCCCCGGGCCAAGAGACCCAGTACTTC
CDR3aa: CASSYYPPPGQETQYF

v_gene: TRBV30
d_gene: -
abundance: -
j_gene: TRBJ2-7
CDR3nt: TGTGCCTGGAGTGGAGTAGCGAGGGAGCAGTACTTC
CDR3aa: CAWSGVAREQYF

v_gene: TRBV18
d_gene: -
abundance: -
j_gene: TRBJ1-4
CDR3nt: TGTGCCAGCTCACCCACGAGAGGGCTCGAGGAAAAACTGTTTTTT
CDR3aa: CASSPTRGLEEKLFF

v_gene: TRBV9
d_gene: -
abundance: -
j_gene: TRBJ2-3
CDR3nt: TGTGCCAGCAGCGTAGAGAGCGCCTCTAGCACAGATACGCAGTATTTT
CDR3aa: CASSVESASSTDTQYF

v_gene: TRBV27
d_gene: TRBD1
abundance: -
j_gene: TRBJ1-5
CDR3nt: TGTGCCAGCAGTTTTGGGACAGGGCCGGTGGGGCCCCAGCATTTT
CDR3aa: CASSFGTGPVGPQHF

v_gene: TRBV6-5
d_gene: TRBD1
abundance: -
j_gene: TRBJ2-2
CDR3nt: TGTGCCAGCACCGCACAGGGGGCGGACACCGGGGAGCTGTTTTTT
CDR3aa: CASTAQGADTGELFF

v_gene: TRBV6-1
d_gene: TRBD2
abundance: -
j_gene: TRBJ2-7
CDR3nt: TGTGCCAGCAGTGCGCAGGGAGGGACGTACGAGCAGTACTTC
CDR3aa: CASSAQGGTYEQYF

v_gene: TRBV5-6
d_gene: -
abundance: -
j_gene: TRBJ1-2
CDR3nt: TGTGCCAGCAGCCCGAGGGACTTCCGAACGTCCCTTGGCTACACCTTC
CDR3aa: CASSPRDFRTSLGYTF

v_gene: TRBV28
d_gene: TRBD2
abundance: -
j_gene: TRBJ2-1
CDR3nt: TGTGCCAGCAGCCTAGCGGGGGTCTACAATGAGCAGTTCTTC
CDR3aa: CASSLAGVYNEQFF

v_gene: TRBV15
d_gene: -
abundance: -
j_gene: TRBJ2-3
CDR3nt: TGTGCCACCAGCAGAGATCCCGACAGCTGGATAGATACGCAGTATTTT
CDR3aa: CATSRDPDSWIDTQYF

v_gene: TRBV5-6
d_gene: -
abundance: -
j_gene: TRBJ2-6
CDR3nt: TGTGCCAGCAGCTTGTACCAGCCTGGGGCCAACGTCCTGACTTTC
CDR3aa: CASSLYQPGANVLTF

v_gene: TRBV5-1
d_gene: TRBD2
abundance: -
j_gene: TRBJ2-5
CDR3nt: TGCGCCAGCATACACCGACTAGCGGGAGGGTTGGGAGAGACCCAGTACTTC
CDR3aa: CASIHRLAGGLGETQYF

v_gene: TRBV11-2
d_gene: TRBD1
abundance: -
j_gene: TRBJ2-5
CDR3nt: TGTGCCAGCAGCTTAGATGGGGGACAGGGGATCGGGACCCAGTACTTC
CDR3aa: CASSLDGGQGIGTQYF

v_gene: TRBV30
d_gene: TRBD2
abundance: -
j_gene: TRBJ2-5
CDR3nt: TGTGCCTGGAGCCAGACGGGGGGGCTAGTCAGAGAGACCCAGTACTTC
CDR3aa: CAWSQTGGLVRETQYF

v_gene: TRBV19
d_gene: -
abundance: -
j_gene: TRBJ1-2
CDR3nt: TGTGCCAGTAGTATGGGGGTGGTCGGCTACACCTTC
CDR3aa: CASSMGVVGYTF

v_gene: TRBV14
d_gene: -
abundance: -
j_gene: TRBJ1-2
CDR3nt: TGTGCCAGCAGCCACCATGGTGGACCCATAGCTAACTATGGCTACACCTTC
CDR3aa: CASSHHGGPIANYGYTF

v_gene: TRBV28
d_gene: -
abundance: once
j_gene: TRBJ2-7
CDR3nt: TGTGCCAGCAGTTTGCAGTTGAGGGGACAAAGCGAGCAGTACTTC
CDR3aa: CASSLQLRGQSEQYF

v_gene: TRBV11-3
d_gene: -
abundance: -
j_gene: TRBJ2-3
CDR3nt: TGTGCCAGCAGCACCGTAGGAGATACGCAGTATTTT
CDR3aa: CASSTVGDTQYF

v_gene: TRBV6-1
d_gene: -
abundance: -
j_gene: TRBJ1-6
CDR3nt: TGTGCCAGCTGCCAGGGGATCACCTATAATTCACCCCTCCACTTT
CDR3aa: CASCQGITYNSPLHF

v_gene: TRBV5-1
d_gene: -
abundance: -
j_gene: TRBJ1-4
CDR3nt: TGCGCCAGCAGCTTGGACGGTGCGGGTGAAAAACTGTTTTTT
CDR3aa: CASSLDGAGEKLFF

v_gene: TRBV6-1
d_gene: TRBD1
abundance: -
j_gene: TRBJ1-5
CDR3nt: TGTGCCAGCAGTGGACAGGGCGGCAATCAGCCCCAGCATTTT
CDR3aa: CASSGQGGNQPQHF

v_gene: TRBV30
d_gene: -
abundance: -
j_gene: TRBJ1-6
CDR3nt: TGTGCCTGGGCTCGGGGGGACGCCCGCTCCTATAATTCACCCCTCCACTTT
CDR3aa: CAWARGDARSYNSPLHF

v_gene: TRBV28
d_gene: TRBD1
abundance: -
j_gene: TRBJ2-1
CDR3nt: TGTGCCAGCAACGGACAGGGACAATTGTATGAGCAGTTCTTC
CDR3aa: CASNGQGQLYEQFF

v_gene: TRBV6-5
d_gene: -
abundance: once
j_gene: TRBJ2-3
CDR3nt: TGTGCCAGCAGTTCCACGGCTTTGTCGGATACGCAGTATTTT
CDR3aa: CASSSTALSDTQYF

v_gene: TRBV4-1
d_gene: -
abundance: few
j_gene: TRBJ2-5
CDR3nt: TGCGCCAGCAGCCAAGTTAATGCCGGTGGAGAGACCCAGTACTTC
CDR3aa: CASSQVNAGGETQYF

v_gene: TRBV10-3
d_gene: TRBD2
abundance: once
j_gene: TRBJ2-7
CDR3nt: TGTGCCATCAGTGAGTCTGAGCGGGGTACCTACGAGCAGTACTTC
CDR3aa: CAISESERGTYEQYF

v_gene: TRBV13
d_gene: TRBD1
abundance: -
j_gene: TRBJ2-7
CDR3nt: TGTGCCAGCAGCTCGAGGGGACAGGGGATGAACGAGCAGTACTTC
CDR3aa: CASSSRGQGMNEQYF

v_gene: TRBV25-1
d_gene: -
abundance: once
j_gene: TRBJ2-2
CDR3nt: TGTGCCAGCACCAGAGGTCCCGGGGAGCTGTTTTTT
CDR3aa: CASTRGPGELFF

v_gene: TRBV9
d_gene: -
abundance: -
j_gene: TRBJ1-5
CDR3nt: TGTGCCAGCAGCGCGGTAGGGAATCAGCCCCAGCATTTT
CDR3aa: CASSAVGNQPQHF

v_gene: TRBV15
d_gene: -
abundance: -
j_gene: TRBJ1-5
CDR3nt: TGTGCCACCAGCATACCGAGGCTGGGGAATCAGCCCCAGCATTTT
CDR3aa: CATSIPRLGNQPQHF

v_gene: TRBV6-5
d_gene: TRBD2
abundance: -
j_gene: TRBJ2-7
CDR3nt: TGTGCCAGCAGTTCCTCGAGCGGGGGGAATTCCTACGAGCAGTACTTC
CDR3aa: CASSSSSGGNSYEQYF

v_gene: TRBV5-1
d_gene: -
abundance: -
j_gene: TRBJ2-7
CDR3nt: TGCGCCAGCAGCTTGGTAGGGTACGAGCAGTACTTC
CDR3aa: CASSLVGYEQYF

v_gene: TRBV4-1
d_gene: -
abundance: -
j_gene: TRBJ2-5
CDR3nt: TGCGCCAGCAGCCAATTCCGGGGCCAAGAGACCCAGTACTTC
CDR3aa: CASSQFRGQETQYF

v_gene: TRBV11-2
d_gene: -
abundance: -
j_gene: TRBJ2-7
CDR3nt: TGTGCCAGCAGCTTACGTGTTGGCGGGGAGCAGTACTTC
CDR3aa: CASSLRVGGEQYF

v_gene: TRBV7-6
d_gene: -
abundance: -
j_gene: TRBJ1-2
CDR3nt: TGTGCCAGCAGCTTAGGACGGGGGACTAACTATGGCTACACCTTC
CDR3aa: CASSLGRGTNYGYTF

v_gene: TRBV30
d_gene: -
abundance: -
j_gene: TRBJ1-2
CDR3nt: TGTGCCTGGAATGGGGAAGGGGCTACCTCGTACGGCTACACCTTC
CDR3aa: CAWNGEGATSYGYTF

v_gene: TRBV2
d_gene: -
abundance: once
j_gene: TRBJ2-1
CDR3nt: TGTGCCAGCAGTTTGACCGGCTCCTACAATGAGCAGTTCTTC
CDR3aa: CASSLTGSYNEQFF

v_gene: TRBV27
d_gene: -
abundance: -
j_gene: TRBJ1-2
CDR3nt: TGTGCCAGCACCTATTTCGGTGGCTACACCTTC
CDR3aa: CASTYFGGYTF

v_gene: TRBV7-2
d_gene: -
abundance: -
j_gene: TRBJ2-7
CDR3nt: TGTGCCAGCAGCTTAAGGGAGGGGGCGGACAGCTCCTACGAGCAGTACTTC
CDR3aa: CASSLREGADSSYEQYF

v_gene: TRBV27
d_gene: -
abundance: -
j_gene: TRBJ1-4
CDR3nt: TGTGCCAGCAGGTTTACAGGAGCAGGGGAAAAACTGTTTTTT
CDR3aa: CASRFTGAGEKLFF

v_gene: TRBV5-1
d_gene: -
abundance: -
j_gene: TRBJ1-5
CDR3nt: TGCGCCAGCAGCCCGGGTGGGGGGGATCAGCCCCAGCATTTT
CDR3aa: CASSPGGGDQPQHF

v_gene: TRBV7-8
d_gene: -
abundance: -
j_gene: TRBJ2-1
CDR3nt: TGTGCCAGCAGCCCAGGGACCAACAATGAGCAGTTCTTC
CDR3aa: CASSPGTNNEQFF

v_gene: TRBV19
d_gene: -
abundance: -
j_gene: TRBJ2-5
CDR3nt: TGTGCCAGTAGGGCGGGGTACGCACAAGAGACCCAGTACTTC
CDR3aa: CASRAGYAQETQYF

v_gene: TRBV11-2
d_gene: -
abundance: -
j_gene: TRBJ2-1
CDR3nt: TGTGCCAGCAGCTCACTGCCCTACAATGAGCAGTTCTTC
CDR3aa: CASSSLPYNEQFF

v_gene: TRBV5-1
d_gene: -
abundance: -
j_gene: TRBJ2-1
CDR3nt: TGCGCCAGCAGCTTGCGCGGGACAGTACTTTACAATGAGCAGTTCTTC
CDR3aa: CASSLRGTVLYNEQFF

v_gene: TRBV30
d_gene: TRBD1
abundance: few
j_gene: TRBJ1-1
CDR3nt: TGTGCCTGGAACCTCCCCGCGCCCCGGGACAGAGGTGAAGCTTTCTTT
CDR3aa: CAWNLPAPRDRGEAFF

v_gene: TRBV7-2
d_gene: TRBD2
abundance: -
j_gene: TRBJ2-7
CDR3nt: TGTGCCAGCAACCCGCTAGCGGGGGGGAGCTCCTACGAGCAGTACTTC
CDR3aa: CASNPLAGGSSYEQYF